Shown below are 18 T cell receptor beta chains from a single sample sequenced in a study of PD-1 blockade in classical Hodgkin lymphoma. Some clones are missing from TCRdb's copy, which holds only in-frame ones; the method was immunoSEQ multiplex PCR. The sample lists approximately 44,000 clones, around three quarters seen once, with 20% to 25% in the top ten. Every patient experienced relapse after autologous stem cell transplantation, and brentuximab vedotin exposure varied. The sample was peripheral blood mononuclear cells (PBMCs), taken at baseline. Source of these receptors: a human donor with classical Hodgkin lymphoma.

The rearrangement uses TRBV11-2 and TRBJ2-1, with 7 bases fitting TRBD1. CDR3 size: 14 residues. Per the germline V gene, CDR1 is SGHAT and CDR2 is FQNNGV. The V gene end was trimmed by 5 bases and the J gene end by 2 bases; junction bases not matched to a gene: 3. CDR3: CASSPTGAYNEQFF. Written as DNA, the CDR3 is TGTGCCAGCAGCCCTACAGGGGCCTACAATGAGCAGTTCTTC.

The chain couples TRBV6-5 to TRBJ1-4, with D hard to call. Trimming stripped 2 bases from V and 0 bases from J, with 7 bases between. The CDR3 sequence is 15 residues long. Germline assignment: CDR1 MNHEY and CDR2 SVGAGI. DNA of the CDR3: TGTGCCAGCAGTTACGGCTGGACAACTAATGAAAAACTGTTTTTT. Translated, it gives CASSYGWTTNEKLFF.

This clone was recorded a few times. The chain joins TRBV2 to TRBJ2-2; a possible D gene is TRBD1 (6 bases). The CDR3 contains 14 residues. Per the germline V gene, CDR1 is SNHLY and CDR2 is FYNNEI. V was trimmed by 11 bases and J by 1 base, leaving 14 bases between them. In DNA, the CDR3 is TGTGCCTGCTCAGGGGCGAAGAACACCGGGGAGCTGTTTTTT. It yields the protein CACSGAKNTGELFF.

The chain combines TRBV9 with TRBJ1-5; 8 positions agree with TRBD1. Germline CDR1 reads SGDLS; CDR2 reads YYNGEE. The V segment lost 4 bases and the J segment 2 bases; nucleotides outside the gene matches: 8. The CDR3 length is 16 residues. The CDR3 sequence: CASSIGPGQGNQPQHF. CDR3 bases: TGTGCCAGCAGCATAGGACCGGGACAGGGCAATCAGCCCCAGCATTTT.

This sequence joins TRBV20-1 and TRBJ1-4; no clear D. V was shortened by 3 bases and J by 8 bases, with 4 bases between the two germline ends. Germline CDR1 reads DFQATT; CDR2 reads SNEGSKA (reference sequence). The CDR3 loop spans 10 amino acids. CDR3 coding DNA: TGCAGTGCTAGGCGGGAAAAACTGTTTTTT. This encodes CSARREKLFF.

This clone was observed a few times. The gene calls are TRBV23-1 and TRBJ2-5, with D perhaps being TRBD1 or TRBD2 (5 bases each). TRBV23-1 is an ORF, and what it does is uncertain. The length of the CDR3 is 12 residues. Trimming took off 11 bases at V and 5 bases at J, with 15 bases between the two ends. Here the CDR3 reads CAGDLREETQYF. The CDR3 bases are TGCGCCGGGGACCTAAGGGAGGAGACCCAGTACTTC.

This clone has a single count. The V call is TRBV19, the J call TRBJ1-5, with D perhaps matching TRBD1 (6 bases). CDR3 length equals 16 residues. Germline V gene sequence: CDR1 LNHDA, CDR2 SQIVND (reference sequence). Trimming cost V 5 bases and J 0 bases, with 14 bases left between them. The CDR3, as DNA: TGTGCCAGTAGTTCACGACAGGAACATAGCAATCAGCCCCAGCATTTT. Translated: CASSSRQEHSNQPQHF. The full variable domain, rest sourced from reference TRBV19 and TRBJ1-5, is DGGITQSPKYLFRKEGQNVTLSCEQNLNHDAMYWYRQDPGQGLRLIYYSQIVNDFQKGDIAEGYSVSREKKESFPLTVTSAQKNPTAFYLCASSSRQEHSNQPQHFGDGTRLSIL.

V gene TRBV28 combines with J gene TRBJ2-1; D may be TRBD2 (5 bases). The ends were cut back, 6 bases at V and 10 bases at J, with 10 bases in the middle. This CDR3 has 11 residues. Germline V gene sequence: CDR1 MDHEN, CDR2 SYDVKM. The CDR3 DNA sequence: TGTGCCAGCAGCTCACGAGGGGAGCAGTTCTTC. Translation: CASSSRGEQFF.

V gene TRBV7-8 combines with J gene TRBJ1-2; D possibly corresponds to TRBD1 (6 bases). Deletions cut 0 bases from V and 2 bases from J, with 10 bases between. Germline V gene data show CDR1 as SGHVS and CDR2 as FQNEAQ. This CDR3 is 15 amino acids long. CDR3 sequence: CASSLATGQNYGYTF. CDR3 coding DNA: TGTGCCAGCAGCTTAGCCACAGGGCAGAACTATGGCTACACCTTC.

This clone was recorded a few times. For the CDR3, the DNA is TGTGCCAGTTCTGGGGCGTCCTACGAGCAGTACTTC. Protein: CASSGASYEQYF. The V call is TRBV6-6, the J call TRBJ2-7; D is possibly TRBD1 (5 bases). CDR1 and CDR2 (germline): MNHNY, SVGAGI (reference sequence). The CDR3 runs 12 residues. The V end lost 9 bases, the J end lost 1 base, and 10 bases lay between the germline ends.

The CDR3 sequence is CASSEVRDTQYF. The CDR3 DNA reads TGTGCCAGCAGTGAAGTGAGGGATACGCAGTATTTT. J is TRBJ2-3 and V is TRBV6-1; D is uncertain. Germline assignment: CDR1 MNHNS and CDR2 SASEGT. V gave up 1 base and J gave up 6 bases, with 5 bases separating them. This CDR3 spans 12 amino acids.

The V gene is TRBV6-5, the J gene TRBJ2-1; 7 bases agree with TRBD1. This CDR3 comprises 13 residues. CDR1 and CDR2 (germline): MNHEY, SVGAGI. V was pared by 6 bases and J by 9 bases, with 8 bases of the junction left unmatched. This CDR3 reads CASSPTGATEQFF. CDR3 sequence (DNA): TGTGCCAGCAGCCCCACAGGGGCAACTGAGCAGTTCTTC.

This clone was seen only a few times. The V and J genes are TRBV4-3 and TRBJ2-1; 7 bases align to TRBD2. This CDR3 comprises 17 residues. V shed 2 bases and J 8 bases; nucleotides not matched to a gene: 15. Germline CDR1 and CDR2: LGHNA and YSLEER. CDR3 protein: CASSQKPGLRAADEQFF. CDR3 DNA: TGCGCCAGCAGCCAAAAACCGGGACTAAGGGCAGCGGATGAGCAGTTCTTC.

The chain is built from TRBV19 and TRBJ1-4; D not resolved. The V gene's germline CDR1 is LNHDA and CDR2 SQIVND (reference sequence). The CDR3 totals 13 residues. V was cut by 2 bases and J by 8 bases, with 9 bases left in between. The CDR3 sequence: CASSIYPREKLFF. The CDR3 bases are TGTGCCAGTAGTATATATCCTAGGGAAAAACTGTTTTTT. The full variable domain, its missing parts supplied by reference TRBV19 and TRBJ1-4, is DGGITQSPKYLFRKEGQNVTLSCEQNLNHDAMYWYRQDPGQGLRLIYYSQIVNDFQKGDIAEGYSVSREKKESFPLTVTSAQKNPTAFYLCASSIYPREKLFFGSGTQLSVL.

The J gene is TRBJ1-1, the V gene TRBV7-9, with D perhaps matching TRBD1 (5 bases). V was clipped by 1 base and J by 10 bases, with 13 bases between them. The CDR3 sequence is 13 residues long. Per germline, CDR1 SEHNR and CDR2 FQNEAQ (reference sequence). CDR3 nucleotides: TGTGCCAGCAGCTTAGAGGTCGCTGGGGGAGCTTTCTTT. The encoded protein is CASSLEVAGGAFF.

CDR3 sequence (DNA): TGCAGCGCCGACGAACAGGGTTTTGTTGAAGCTTTCTTT. It encodes CSADEQGFVEAFF. The V and J genes are TRBV29-1 and TRBJ1-1, with D possibly being TRBD1 (6 bases). CDR1 is SQVTM and CDR2 is ANQGSEA in the germline V gene. The CDR3 has 13 amino acids. V was shortened by 7 bases and J by 7 bases, with 19 bases between the two germline ends.

This clone was counted between two and nine times. The chain joins TRBV15 to TRBJ1-2, with 8 bases matching TRBD1. The length of the CDR3 is 16 residues. Looked up from germline, CDR1 is LNHNV and CDR2 is YYDKDF (reference sequence). With 0 bases clipped from V and 2 bases from J, the junction kept 5 bases outside the gene matches. This CDR3 reads CATSRDWGQVNYGYTF. In nucleotides, the CDR3 is TGTGCCACCAGCAGAGATTGGGGACAGGTGAACTATGGCTACACCTTC.

This sequence joins TRBV7-9 and TRBJ1-1; 7 bases match TRBD1. The ends lost 7 bases at V and 5 bases at J; junction bases unmatched: 10. CDR1 SEHNR and CDR2 FQNEAQ come from the germline V gene (reference sequence). CDR3 length: 14 amino acids. The CDR3 DNA reads TGTGCCAGCACCTACAGGGGTGTAGGGACTGAAGCTTTCTTT. This gives the protein CASTYRGVGTEAFF.